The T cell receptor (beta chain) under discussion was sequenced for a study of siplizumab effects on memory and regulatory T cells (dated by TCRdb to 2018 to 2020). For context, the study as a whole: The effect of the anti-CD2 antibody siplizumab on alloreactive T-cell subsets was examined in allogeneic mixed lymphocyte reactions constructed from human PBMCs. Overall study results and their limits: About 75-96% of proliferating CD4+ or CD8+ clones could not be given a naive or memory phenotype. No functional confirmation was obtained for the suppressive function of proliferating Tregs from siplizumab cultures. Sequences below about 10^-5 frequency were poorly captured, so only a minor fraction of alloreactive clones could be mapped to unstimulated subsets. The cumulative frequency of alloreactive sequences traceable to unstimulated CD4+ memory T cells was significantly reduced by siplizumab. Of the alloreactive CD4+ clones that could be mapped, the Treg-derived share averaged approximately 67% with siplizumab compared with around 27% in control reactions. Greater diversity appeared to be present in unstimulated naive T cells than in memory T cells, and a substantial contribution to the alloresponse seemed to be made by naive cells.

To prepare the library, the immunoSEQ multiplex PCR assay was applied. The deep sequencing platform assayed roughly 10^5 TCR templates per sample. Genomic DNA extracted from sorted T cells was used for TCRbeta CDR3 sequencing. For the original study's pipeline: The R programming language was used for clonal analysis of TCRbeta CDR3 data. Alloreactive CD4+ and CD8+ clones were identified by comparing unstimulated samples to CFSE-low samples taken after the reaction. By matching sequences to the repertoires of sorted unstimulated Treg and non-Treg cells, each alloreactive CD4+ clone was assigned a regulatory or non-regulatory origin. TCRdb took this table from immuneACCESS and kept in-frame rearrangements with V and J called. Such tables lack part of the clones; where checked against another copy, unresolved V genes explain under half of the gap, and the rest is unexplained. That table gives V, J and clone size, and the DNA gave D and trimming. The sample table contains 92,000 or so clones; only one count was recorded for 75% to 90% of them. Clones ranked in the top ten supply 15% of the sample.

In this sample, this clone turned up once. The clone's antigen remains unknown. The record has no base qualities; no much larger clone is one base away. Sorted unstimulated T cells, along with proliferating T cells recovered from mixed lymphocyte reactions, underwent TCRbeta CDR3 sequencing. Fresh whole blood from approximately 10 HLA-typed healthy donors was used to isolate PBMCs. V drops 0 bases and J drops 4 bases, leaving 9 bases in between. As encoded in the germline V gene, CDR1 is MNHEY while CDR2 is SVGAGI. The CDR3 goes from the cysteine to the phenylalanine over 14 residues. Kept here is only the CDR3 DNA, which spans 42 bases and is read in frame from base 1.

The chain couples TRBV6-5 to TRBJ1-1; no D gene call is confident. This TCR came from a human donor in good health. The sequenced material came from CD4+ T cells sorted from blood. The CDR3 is CASSYSSFTTEAFF. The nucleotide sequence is TGTGCCAGCAGTTACTCGAGCTTTACCACTGAAGCTTTCTTT.